The present T cell receptor (beta chain) was sequenced within a study of spatial heterogeneity in lung cancer. Overall study: Each time, sequencing found more beta-chain sequences than alpha-chain sequences.

MiXCR, applied by TCRdb to the 5' RACE reads, yields one record per CDR3 protein. The sample holds under 20,000 distinct CDR3 sequences, roughly 6% seen once. The time point is: sample taken at primary tumor resection. The CDR3 consists of 15 residues. The germline CDR1 and CDR2 sequences are MNHEY and SVGAGI. V was shortened by 0 bases and J by 1 base, with 10 bases between the two germline ends. Findings and limits, study-wide: Mutation tallies in tumors tracked expanded intratumoral alpha and beta TCR counts.

This clonotype was found many times. Antigen unknown. The rearrangement joins TRBV6-5 to TRBJ2-7; D is perhaps TRBD1 (5 bases). The receptor's source is a male donor with early-stage non-small cell lung cancer. The sequencing here drew on lung tumor tissue, taken at surgery. The CDR3 region is CASSYSGRASYEQYF. In DNA, the CDR3 is TGTGCCAGCAGTTACTCGGGCAGGGCATCCTACGAGCAGTACTTC.